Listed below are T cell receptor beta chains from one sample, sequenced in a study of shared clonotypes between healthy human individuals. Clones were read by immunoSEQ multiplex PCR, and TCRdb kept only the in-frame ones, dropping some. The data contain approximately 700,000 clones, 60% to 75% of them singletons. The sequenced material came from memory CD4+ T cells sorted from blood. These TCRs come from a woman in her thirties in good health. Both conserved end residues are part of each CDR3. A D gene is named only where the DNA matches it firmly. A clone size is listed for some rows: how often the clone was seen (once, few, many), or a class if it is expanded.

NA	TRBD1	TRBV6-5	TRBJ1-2	CASSVGTGSNGYTF	TGTGCCAGCAGTGTCGGGACAGGGTCAAATGGCTACACCTTC
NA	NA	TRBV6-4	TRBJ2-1	CASSELASISNEQFF	TGTGCCAGCAGTGAACTAGCCTCGATCTCGAATGAGCAGTTCTTC
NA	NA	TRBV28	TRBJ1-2	CASSFRRYYGYTF	TGTGCCAGCAGTTTCCGCAGATACTATGGCTACACCTTC
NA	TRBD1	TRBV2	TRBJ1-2	CASSEAAGGGGYTF	TGTGCCAGCAGTGAAGCTGCAGGGGGCGGAGGCTACACCTTC
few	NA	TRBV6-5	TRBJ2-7	CASSFQFSGTQEEQYF	TGTGCCAGCAGTTTTCAATTTTCCGGGACACAGGAAGAGCAGTACTTC
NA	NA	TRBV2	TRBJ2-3	CASTSYVSTDTQYF	TGTGCCAGCACGTCGTACGTAAGCACAGATACGCAGTATTTT
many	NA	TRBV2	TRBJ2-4	CASSYDRSTKNIQYF	TGTGCCAGCAGTTACGACAGGAGTACCAAAAACATTCAGTACTTC
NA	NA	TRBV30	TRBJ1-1	CAWNPGIMNTEAFF	TGTGCCTGGAATCCCGGGATCATGAACACTGAAGCTTTCTTT
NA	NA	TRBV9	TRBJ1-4	CASSVGGGELEKLFF	TGTGCCAGCAGCGTAGGAGGAGGGGAACTTGAAAAACTGTTTTTT
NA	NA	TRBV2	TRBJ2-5	CASSEERGSRAETQYF	TGTGCCAGCAGTGAAGAAAGGGGCAGTCGGGCGGAGACCCAGTACTTC
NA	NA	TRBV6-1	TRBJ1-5	CASSGTVNQPQHF	TGTGCCAGCAGTGGGACAGTCAATCAGCCCCAGCATTTT
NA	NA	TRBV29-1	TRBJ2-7	CSVSGINGYEQYF	TGCAGCGTCTCCGGGATAAATGGCTACGAGCAGTACTTC
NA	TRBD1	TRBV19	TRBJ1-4	CASRPTGRGEKLFF	TGTGCCAGTAGACCGACAGGGCGGGGTGAAAAACTGTTTTTT
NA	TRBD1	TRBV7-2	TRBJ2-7	CASSPTPGQYYEQYF	TGTGCCAGCAGCCCTACCCCGGGACAGTACTACGAGCAGTACTTC
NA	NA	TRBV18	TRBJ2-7	CASSRTEGYEQYF	TGTGCCAGCTCACGGACAGAAGGATACGAGCAGTACTTC
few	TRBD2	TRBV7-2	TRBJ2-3	CASSLAIFRTSGKITDTQYF	TGTGCCAGCAGCTTAGCAATATTTCGGACTAGCGGGAAGATAACAGATACGCAGTATTTT
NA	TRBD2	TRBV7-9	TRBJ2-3	CASSLGTSGRAMDTQYF	TGTGCCAGCAGCTTAGGGACTAGCGGGAGGGCCATGGATACGCAGTATTTT
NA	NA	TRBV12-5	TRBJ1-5	CARPNTEKNQPQHF	TGTGCTAGACCAAATACAGAGAAAAATCAGCCCCAGCATTTT
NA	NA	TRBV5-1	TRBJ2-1	CASTTIYNEQFF	TGCGCCAGCACAACAATTTACAATGAGCAGTTCTTC
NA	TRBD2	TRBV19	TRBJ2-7	CASSIRPRGLAGPYEQYF	TGTGCCAGTAGTATAAGACCCCGAGGACTAGCGGGGCCCTACGAGCAGTACTTC
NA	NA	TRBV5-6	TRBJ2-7	CASSLEAPRGSYEQYF	TGTGCCAGCAGCTTGGAAGCCCCCAGGGGTTCCTACGAGCAGTACTTC
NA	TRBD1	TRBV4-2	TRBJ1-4	CASSLRRTGFGEKLFF	TGTGCCAGCAGCCTAAGGAGGACAGGGTTTGGGGAAAAACTGTTTTTT
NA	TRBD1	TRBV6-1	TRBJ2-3	CASSGTGGLYTDTQYF	TGTGCCAGCAGTGGAACAGGGGGACTTTACACAGATACGCAGTATTTT
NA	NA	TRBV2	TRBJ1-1	CASRPQLVNTEAFF	TGTGCCAGCAGGCCCCAGCTGGTAAACACTGAAGCTTTCTTT
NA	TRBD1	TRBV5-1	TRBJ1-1	CASSPRDRGQTEAFF	TGCGCCAGCAGCCCCCGGGACAGGGGGCAGACTGAAGCTTTCTTT
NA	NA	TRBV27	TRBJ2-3	CASSGGRWRDTQYF	TGTGCCAGCAGTGGGGGACGGTGGCGGGATACGCAGTATTTT
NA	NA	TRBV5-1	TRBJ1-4	CASSLEPRAEKLFF	TGCGCCAGCAGCTTGGAGCCCCGGGCTGAAAAACTGTTTTTT
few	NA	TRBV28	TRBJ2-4	CASSLPGQNIQYF	TGTGCCAGCAGTTTACCAGGCCAAAACATTCAGTACTTC
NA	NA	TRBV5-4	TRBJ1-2	CASSQDGEQNYGYTF	TGTGCCAGCAGCCAAGATGGGGAACAGAACTATGGCTACACCTTC
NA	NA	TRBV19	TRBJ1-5	CASMGDSRDGPQHF	TGTGCCAGTATGGGAGACTCCAGGGACGGGCCCCAGCATTTT
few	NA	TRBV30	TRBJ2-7	CACHRDRTSSAGSPYEQYF	TGTGCCTGCCACCGGGATCGGACATCGTCGGCGGGAAGTCCCTACGAGCAGTACTTC
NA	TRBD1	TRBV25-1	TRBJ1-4	CASSRSMGQGDEKLFF	TGTGCCAGCAGTAGGTCTATGGGACAGGGGGATGAAAAACTGTTTTTT
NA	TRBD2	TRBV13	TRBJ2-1	CASSPGGGGPYYNEQFF	TGTGCCAGCAGCCCGGGGGGGGGCGGTCCCTACTACAATGAGCAGTTCTTC
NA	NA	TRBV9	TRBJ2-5	CASKGVGETQYF	TGTGCCAGCAAGGGGGTCGGAGAGACCCAGTACTTC
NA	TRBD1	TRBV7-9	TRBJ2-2	CASSLRDRGGTGELFF	TGTGCCAGCAGCTTACGGGACAGGGGTGGCACCGGGGAGCTGTTTTTT
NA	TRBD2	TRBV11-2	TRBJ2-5	CASSHRAGSGQETQYF	TGTGCCAGCAGCCATAGGGCGGGTAGCGGGCAAGAGACCCAGTACTTC
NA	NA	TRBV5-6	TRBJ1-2	CASSLASLNYGYTF	TGTGCCAGCAGCTTGGCCTCCCTTAACTATGGCTACACCTTC
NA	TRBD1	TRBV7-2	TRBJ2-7	CASSLAGTGSEQYF	TGTGCCAGCAGCTTAGCCGGGACAGGGTCCGAGCAGTACTTC
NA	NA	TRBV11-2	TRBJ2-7	CASSSDSLGEQYF	TGTGCCAGCAGCTCGGACAGCCTGGGCGAGCAGTACTTC
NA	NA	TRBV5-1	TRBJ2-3	CASKGGGGTSTDTQYF	TGCGCCAGCAAGGGAGGGGGAGGCACTAGCACAGATACGCAGTATTTT
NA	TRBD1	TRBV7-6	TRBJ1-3	CASSLAGTGTHTIYF	TGTGCCAGCAGCTTAGCAGGGACAGGGACCCACACCATATATTTT
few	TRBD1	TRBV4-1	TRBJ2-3	CASSQDPGQGVPDTQYF	TGCGCCAGCAGCCAAGACCCGGGACAGGGGGTCCCAGATACGCAGTATTTT
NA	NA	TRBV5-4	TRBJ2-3	CASREEILATSTDTQYF	TGTGCCAGCAGGGAAGAGATTCTAGCGACTAGCACAGATACGCAGTATTTT
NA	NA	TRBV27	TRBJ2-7	CASIQNRVRPYEQYF	TGTGCCAGCATCCAAAACAGGGTCAGGCCCTACGAGCAGTACTTC
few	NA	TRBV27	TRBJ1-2	CASSRAGRYGYTF	TGTGCCAGCAGTAGGGCTGGTCGGTATGGCTACACCTTC